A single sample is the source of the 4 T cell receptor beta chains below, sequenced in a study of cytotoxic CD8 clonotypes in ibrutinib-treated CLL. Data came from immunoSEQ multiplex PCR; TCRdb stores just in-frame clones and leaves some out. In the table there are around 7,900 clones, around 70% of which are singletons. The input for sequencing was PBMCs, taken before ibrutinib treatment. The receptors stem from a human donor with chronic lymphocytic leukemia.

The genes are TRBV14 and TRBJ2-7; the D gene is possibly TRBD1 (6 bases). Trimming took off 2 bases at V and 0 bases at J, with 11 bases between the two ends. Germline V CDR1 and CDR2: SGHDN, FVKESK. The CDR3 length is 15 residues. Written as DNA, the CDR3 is TGTGCCAGCAGCCAAATGCAGGGGTACTCCTACGAGCAGTACTTC. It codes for CASSQMQGYSYEQYF.

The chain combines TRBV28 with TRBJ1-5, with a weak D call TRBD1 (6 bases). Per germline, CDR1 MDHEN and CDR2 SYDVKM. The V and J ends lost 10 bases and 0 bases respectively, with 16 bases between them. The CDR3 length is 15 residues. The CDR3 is CAIRTGTDSNQPQHF. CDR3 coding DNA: TGTGCCATTCGCACAGGGACTGATAGCAATCAGCCCCAGCATTTT. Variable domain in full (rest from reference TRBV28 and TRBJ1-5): DVKVTQSSRYLVKRTGEKVFLECVQDMDHENMFWYRQDPGLGLRLIYFSYDVKMKEKGDIPEGYSVSREKKERFSLILESASTNQTSMYLCAIRTGTDSNQPQHFGDGTRLSIL.

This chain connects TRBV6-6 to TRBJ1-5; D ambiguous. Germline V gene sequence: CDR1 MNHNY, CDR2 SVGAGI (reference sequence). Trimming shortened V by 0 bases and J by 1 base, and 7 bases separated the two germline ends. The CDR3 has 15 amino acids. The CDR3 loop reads CASSYSLGSNQPQHF. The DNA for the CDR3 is TGTGCCAGCAGTTACTCGTTAGGGAGCAATCAGCCCCAGCATTTT.

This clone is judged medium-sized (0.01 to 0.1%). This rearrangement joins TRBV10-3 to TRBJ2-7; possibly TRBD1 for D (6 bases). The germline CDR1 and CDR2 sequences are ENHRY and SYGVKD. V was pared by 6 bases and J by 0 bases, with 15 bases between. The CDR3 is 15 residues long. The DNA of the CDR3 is TGTGCCATCAGAGTTGACAGGACAGCCTCCTACGAGCAGTACTTC. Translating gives CAIRVDRTASYEQYF.